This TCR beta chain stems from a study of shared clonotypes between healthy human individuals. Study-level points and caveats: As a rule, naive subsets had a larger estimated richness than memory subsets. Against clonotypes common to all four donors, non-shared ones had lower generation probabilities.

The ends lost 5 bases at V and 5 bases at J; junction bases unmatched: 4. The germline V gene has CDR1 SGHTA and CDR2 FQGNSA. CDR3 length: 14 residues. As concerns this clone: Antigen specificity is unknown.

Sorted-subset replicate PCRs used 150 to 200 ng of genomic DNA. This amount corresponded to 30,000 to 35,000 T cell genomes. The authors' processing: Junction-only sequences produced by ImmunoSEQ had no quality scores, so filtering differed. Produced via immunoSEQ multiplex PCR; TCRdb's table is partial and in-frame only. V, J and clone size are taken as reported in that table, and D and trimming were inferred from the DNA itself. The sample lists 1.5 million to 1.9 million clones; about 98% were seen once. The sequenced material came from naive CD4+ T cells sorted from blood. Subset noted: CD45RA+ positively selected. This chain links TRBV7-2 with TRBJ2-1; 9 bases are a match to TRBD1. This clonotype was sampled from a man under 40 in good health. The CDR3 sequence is CASSGGTGNNEQFF. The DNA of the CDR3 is TGTGCCAGCAGCGGGGGGACAGGGAACAATGAGCAGTTCTTC.